This T cell receptor (beta chain) was documented in a study of cytomegalovirus exposure and HLA in healthy donors. Study-wide points: Prediction of most subjects' HLA-A and HLA-B alleles by TCR beta sequences was reportedly accurate.

The PCR used 60 Vbeta and 13 Jbeta primers. Generated by immunoSEQ multiplex PCR, the TCRdb table keeps only in-frame clones and is missing some. The sample yields about 150,000 clones, around 78% seen once. The CDR3 is 15 residues long. The V gene's germline CDR1 is MNHNY and CDR2 SVGAGI (reference sequence). After removal of 6 bases from V and 10 bases from J, the junction contained 12 bases not matched to a gene. Concerning this clone: Its specificity is not known.

V is TRBV6-6 and J is TRBJ1-6, with 7 nucleotides matching TRBD1. The receptor comes from a woman in her late teens or twenties in good health and CMV-seronegative. Material for sequencing was PBMCs. CDR3 nucleotide sequence: TGTGCCAGCAGGGCAGGACAGGAGGACGGATCACCCCTCCACTTT. Translated: CASRAGQEDGSPLHF.